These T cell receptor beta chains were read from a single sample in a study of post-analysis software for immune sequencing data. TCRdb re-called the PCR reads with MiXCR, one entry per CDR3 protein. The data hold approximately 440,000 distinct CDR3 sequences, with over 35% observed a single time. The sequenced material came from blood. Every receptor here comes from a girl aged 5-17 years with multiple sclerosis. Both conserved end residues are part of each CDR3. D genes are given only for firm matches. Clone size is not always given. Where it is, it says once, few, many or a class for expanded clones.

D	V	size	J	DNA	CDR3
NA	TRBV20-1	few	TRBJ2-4	TGCAGTGCTAAAAACGAAGGGATTTCAAACATTCAGTACTTC	CSAKNEGISNIQYF
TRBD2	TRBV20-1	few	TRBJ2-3	TGCAGTCTCTGGAATAGCGGGAGTACAGATACGCAGTATTTT	CSLWNSGSTDTQYF
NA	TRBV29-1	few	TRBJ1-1	TGCAGCGTTGAAAGCGGCAGGGGCACTGAAGCTTTCTTT	CSVESGRGTEAFF
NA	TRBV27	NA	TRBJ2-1	TGTGCCAGCAGTTTATGGGAAGTTTGGGACGGCAATGAGCAGTTCTTC	CASSLWEVWDGNEQFF
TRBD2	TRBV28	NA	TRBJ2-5	TGTGCCAGCAGTATGATAGCGGGAAAAGAGACCCAGTACTTC	CASSMIAGKETQYF
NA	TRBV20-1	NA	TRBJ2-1	TGCAGTGCTAGCTTAATGCTAGCGTCAAATGAGCAGTTCTTC	CSASLMLASNEQFF
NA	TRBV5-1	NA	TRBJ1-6	TGCGCCAGCAGCTTTGATGGCCAGGGGAATTCACCCCTCCACTTT	CASSFDGQGNSPLHF
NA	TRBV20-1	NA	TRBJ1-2	TGCAGTGCAAACCGGGACACCTATGGCTACACCTTC	CSANRDTYGYTF
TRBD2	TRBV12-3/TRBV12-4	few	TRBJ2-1	TGTGCCAGCAGTTTACCCGGGACTAGCGGGAGAGTTCAGTTCTTC	CASSLPGTSGRVQFF
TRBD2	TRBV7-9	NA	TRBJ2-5	TGTGCCAGCAGCTCCTGGTCTGCTAGCGGGTTTCAAGAGACCCAGTACTTC	CASSSWSASGFQETQYF
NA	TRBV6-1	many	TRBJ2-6	TGTGCCAGCAGCCGCGAGGGGGCTGGGGCCAACGTCCTGACTTTC	CASSREGAGANVLTF
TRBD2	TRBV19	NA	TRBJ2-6	TGTGTCAGTAGTATGTTCGCCGGGAGGGCCTCCGGGGCCAACGTCCTGACTTTC	CVSSMFAGRASGANVLTF
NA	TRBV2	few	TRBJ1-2	TGTGCCGCTGCTTCTCGGGTCGGGTATGGCTACACCTTC	CAAASRVGYGYTF
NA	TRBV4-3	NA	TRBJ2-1	TGCGCCAGCCTGACTCGTGAGCAGTTCTTC	CASLTREQFF
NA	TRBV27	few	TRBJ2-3	TGTGCCAGCAGTTTTTACGGGGGAGAGGGTCCAGATACGCAGTATTTT	CASSFYGGEGPDTQYF
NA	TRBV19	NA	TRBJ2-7	TGTGCCAGTAATGATATCCAGGTGAGGGGGGAGCAGTACTTC	CASNDIQVRGEQYF
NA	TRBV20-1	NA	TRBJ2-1	TGCAGTGCTAACGGTTACAATGAGCAGTTCTTC	CSANGYNEQFF